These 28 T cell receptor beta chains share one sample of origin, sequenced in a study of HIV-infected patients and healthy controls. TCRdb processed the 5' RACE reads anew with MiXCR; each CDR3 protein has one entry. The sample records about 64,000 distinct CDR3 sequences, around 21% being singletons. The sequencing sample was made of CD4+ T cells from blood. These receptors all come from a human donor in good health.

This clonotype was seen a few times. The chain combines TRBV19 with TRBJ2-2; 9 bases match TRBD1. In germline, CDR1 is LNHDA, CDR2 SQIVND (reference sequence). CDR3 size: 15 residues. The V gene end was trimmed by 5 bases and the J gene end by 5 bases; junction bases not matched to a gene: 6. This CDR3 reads CASSVTGTGTGELFF. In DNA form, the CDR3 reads TGTGCCAGTAGTGTGACCGGGACAGGGACCGGGGAGCTGTTTTTT.

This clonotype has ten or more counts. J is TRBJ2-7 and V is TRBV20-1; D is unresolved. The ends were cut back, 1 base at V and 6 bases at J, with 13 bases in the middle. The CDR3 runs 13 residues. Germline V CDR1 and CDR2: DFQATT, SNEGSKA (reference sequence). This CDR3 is CSARATQGGEQYF. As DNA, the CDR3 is TGCAGTGCTAGAGCTACACAAGGCGGCGAGCAGTACTTC.

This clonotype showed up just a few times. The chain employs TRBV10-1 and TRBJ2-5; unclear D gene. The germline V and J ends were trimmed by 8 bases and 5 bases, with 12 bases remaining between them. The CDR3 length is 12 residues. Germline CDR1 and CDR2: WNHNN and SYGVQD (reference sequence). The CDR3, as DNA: TGCGCCAGCTCTCGAAGTTCGGAGACCCAGTACTTC. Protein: CASSRSSETQYF.

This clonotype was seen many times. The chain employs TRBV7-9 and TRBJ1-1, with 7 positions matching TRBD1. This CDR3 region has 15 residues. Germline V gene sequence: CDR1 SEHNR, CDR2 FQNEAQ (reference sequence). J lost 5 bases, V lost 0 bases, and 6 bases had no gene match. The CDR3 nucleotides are TGTGCCAGCAGCTTAGCAGGGACAGCCCCAACTGAAGCTTTCTTT. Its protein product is CASSLAGTAPTEAFF. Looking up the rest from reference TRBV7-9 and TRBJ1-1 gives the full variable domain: DTGVSQNPRHKITKRGQNVTFRCDPISEHNRLYWYRQTLGQGPEFLTYFQNEAQLEKSRLLSDRFSAERPKGSFSTLEIQRTEQGDSAMYLCASSLAGTAPTEAFFGQGTRLTVV.

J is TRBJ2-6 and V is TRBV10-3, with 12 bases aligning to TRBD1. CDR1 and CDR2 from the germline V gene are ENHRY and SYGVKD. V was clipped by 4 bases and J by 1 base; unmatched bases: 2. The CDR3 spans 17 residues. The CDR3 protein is CAISAGQGASGANVLTF. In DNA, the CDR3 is TGTGCCATCAGTGCGGGACAGGGGGCGTCTGGGGCCAACGTCCTGACTTTC.

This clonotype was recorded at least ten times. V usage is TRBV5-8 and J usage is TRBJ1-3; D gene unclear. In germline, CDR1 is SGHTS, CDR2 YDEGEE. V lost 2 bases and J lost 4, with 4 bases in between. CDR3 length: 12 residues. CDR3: CASSLDGNTIYF. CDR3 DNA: TGTGCCAGCAGCTTAGACGGAAACACCATATATTTT.

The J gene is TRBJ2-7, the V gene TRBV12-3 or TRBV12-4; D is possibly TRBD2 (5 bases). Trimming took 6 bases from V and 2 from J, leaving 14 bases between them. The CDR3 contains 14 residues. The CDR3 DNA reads TGTGCCAGCAGCTCGGACTTGTGGGCCTACGAGCAGTACTTC. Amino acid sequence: CASSSDLWAYEQYF.

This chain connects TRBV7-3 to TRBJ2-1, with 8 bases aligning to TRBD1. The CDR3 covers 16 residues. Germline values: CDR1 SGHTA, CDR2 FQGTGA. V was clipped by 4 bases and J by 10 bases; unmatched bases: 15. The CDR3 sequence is CASSSGTGSRSREQFF. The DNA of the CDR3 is TGTGCCAGCAGCTCAGGGACAGGCTCACGGTCCAGGGAGCAGTTCTTC.

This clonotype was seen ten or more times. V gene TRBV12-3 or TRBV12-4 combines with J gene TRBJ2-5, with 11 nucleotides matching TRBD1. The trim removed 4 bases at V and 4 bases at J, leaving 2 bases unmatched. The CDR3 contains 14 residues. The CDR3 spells CASSWGQGGETQYF. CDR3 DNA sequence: TGTGCCAGCAGTTGGGGACAGGGGGGAGAGACCCAGTACTTC.

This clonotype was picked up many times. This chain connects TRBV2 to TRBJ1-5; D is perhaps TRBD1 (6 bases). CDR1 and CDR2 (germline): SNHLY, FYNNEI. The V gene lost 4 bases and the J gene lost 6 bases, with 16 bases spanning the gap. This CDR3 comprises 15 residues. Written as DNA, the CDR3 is TGTGCCAGCAGTGTCGAACAGGGTGAGGGTCAGCCCCAGCATTTT. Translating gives CASSVEQGEGQPQHF.

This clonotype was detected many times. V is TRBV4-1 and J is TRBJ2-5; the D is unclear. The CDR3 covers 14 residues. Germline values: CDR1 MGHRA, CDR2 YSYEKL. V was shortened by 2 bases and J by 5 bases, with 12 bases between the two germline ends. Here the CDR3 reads CASSQSLQDETQYF. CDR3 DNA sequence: TGCGCCAGCAGCCAAAGCTTGCAGGACGAGACCCAGTACTTC.

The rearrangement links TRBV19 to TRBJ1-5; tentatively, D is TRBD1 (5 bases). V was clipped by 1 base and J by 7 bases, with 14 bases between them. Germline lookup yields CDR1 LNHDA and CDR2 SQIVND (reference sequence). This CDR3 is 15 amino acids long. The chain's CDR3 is CASSIAKGSRQPQHF. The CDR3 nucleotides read TGTGCCAGTAGTATAGCAAAGGGGAGTCGGCAGCCCCAGCATTTT.

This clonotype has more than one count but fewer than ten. The CDR3 region is CAISGTSGRRPYEQYF. In nucleotides, the CDR3 is TGTGCCATCAGCGGGACTAGCGGGAGAAGACCCTACGAGCAGTACTTC. This chain uses TRBV10-3 with TRBJ2-7, with 14 bases lining up with TRBD2. Germline V gene sequence: CDR1 ENHRY, CDR2 SYGVKD. V trimming: 6 bases; J trimming: 2 bases; junction bases outside the gene matches: 6. CDR3 size: 16 residues.

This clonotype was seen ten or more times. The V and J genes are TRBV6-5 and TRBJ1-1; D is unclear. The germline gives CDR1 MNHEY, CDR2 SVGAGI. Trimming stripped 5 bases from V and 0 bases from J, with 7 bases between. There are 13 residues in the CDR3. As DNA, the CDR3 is TGTGCCAGCAGTGTGGTAGTGAACACTGAAGCTTTCTTT. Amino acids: CASSVVVNTEAFF.

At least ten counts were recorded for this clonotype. The CDR3 region is CASSYGRTRTNEQFF. CDR3 DNA sequence: TGTGCCAGCAGTTACGGAAGGACGCGAACCAATGAGCAGTTCTTC. This rearrangement joins TRBV6-2 or TRBV6-3 to TRBJ2-1, with D unresolved. The CDR3 has 15 amino acids. Deletions cut 2 bases from V and 6 bases from J, with 14 bases between. CDR1 and CDR2 from the germline V gene are MNHEY and SVGEGT.

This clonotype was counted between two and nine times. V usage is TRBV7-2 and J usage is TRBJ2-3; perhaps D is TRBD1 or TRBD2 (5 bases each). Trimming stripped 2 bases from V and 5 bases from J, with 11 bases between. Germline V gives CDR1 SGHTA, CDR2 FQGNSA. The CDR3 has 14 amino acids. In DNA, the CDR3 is TGTGCCAGCAGCTTATCGGGGCGGCTAGATACGCAGTATTTT. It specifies CASSLSGRLDTQYF.

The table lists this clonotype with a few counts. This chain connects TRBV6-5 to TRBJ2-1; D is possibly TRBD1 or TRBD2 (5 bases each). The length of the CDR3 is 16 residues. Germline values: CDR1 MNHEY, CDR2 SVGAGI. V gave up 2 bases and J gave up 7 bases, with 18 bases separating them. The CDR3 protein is CASSYSGAGRENEQFF. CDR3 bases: TGTGCCAGCAGTTACAGTGGGGCAGGGAGAGAGAATGAGCAGTTCTTC.

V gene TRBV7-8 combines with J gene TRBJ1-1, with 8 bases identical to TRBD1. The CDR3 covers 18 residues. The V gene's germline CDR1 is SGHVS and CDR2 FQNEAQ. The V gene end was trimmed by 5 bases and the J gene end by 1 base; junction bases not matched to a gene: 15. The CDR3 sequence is CASSDNPRQGLGNTEAFF. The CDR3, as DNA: TGTGCCAGCAGCGACAATCCAAGACAGGGGCTGGGGAACACTGAAGCTTTCTTT. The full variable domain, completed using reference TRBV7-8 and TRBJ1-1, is GAGVSQSPRYKVAKRGQDVALRCDPISGHVSLFWYQQALGQGPEFLTYFQNEAQLDKSGLPSDRFFAERPEGSVSTLKIQRTQQEDSAVYLCASSDNPRQGLGNTEAFFGQGTRLTVV.

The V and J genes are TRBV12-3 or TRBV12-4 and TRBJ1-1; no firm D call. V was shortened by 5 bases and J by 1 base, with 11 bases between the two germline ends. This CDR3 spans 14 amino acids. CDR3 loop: CASSLRSGNTEAFF. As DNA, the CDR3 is TGTGCCAGCAGTCTAAGGTCGGGGAACACTGAAGCTTTCTTT.

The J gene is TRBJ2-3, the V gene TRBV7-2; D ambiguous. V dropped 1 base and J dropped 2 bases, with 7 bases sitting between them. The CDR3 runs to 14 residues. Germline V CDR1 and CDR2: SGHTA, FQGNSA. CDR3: CASSLDGNTDTQYF. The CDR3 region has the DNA TGTGCCAGCAGCTTAGATGGGAACACAGATACGCAGTATTTT.

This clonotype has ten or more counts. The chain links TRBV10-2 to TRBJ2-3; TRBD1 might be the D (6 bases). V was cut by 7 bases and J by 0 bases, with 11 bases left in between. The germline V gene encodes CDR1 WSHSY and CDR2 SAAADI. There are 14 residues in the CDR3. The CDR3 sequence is CASKTGHSTDTQYF. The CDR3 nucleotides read TGCGCCAGCAAGACAGGCCATAGCACAGATACGCAGTATTTT.

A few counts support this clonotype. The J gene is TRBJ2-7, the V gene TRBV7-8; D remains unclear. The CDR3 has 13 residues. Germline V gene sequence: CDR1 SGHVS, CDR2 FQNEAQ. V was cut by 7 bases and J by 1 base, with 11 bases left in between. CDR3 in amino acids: CASNRLGSYEQYF. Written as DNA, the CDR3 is TGTGCCAGCAACAGACTCGGATCCTACGAGCAGTACTTC.

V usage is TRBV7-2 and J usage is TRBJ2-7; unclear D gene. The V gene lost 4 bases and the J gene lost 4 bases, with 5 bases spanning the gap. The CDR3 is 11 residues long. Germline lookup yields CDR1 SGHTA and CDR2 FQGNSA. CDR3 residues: CASSSKYEQYF. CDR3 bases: TGTGCCAGCAGCTCTAAATACGAGCAGTACTTC. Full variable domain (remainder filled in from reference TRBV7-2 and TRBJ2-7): GAGVSQSPSNKVTEKGKDVELRCDPISGHTALYWYRQSLGQGLEFLIYFQGNSAPDKSGLPSDRFSAERTGGSVSTLTIQRTQQEDSAVYLCASSSKYEQYFGPGTRLTVT.

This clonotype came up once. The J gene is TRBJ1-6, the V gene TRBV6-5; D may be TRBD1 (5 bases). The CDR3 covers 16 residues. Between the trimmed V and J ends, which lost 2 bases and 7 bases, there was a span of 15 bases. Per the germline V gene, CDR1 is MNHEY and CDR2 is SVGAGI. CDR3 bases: TGTGCCAGCAGTTACGTCCCCCCAGGGCGAAATTCACCCCTCCACTTT. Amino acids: CASSYVPPGRNSPLHF.

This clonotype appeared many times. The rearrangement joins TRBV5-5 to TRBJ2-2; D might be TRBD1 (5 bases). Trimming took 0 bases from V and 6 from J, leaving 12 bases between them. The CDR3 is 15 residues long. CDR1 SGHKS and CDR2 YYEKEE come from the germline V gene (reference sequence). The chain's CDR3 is CASSLVGSRAGELFF. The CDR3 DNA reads TGTGCCAGCAGCTTGGTTGGGTCCAGGGCCGGGGAGCTGTTTTTT.

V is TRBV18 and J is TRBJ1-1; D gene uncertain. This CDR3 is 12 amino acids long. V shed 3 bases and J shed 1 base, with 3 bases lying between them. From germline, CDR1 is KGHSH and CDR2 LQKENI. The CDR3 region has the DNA TGTGCCAGCTCACCCGGGAACACTGAAGCTTTCTTT. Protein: CASSPGNTEAFF.

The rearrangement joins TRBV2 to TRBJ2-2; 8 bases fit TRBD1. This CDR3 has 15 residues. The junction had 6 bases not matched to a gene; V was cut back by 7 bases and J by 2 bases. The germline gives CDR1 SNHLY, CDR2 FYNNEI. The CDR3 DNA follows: TGTGCCAGCAACCCCGCAGGGGGCAACACCGGGGAGCTGTTTTTT. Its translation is CASNPAGGNTGELFF.

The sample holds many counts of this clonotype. The CDR3 region is CASSTANQPQHF. The CDR3 nucleotides read TGTGCCAGCAGTACCGCCAATCAGCCCCAGCATTTT. The genes are TRBV27 and TRBJ1-5, with D unresolved. The V end lost 5 bases, the J end lost 3 bases, and 5 bases lay between the germline ends. Looked up from germline, CDR1 is MNHEY and CDR2 is SMNVEV (reference sequence). The CDR3 covers 12 residues.